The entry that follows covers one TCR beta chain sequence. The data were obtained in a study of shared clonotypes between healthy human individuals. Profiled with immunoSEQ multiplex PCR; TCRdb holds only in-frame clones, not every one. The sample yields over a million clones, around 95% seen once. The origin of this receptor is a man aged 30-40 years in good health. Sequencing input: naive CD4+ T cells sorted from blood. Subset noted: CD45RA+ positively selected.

The CDR3 coding sequence is TGTGCCAGCAGTTCCGGGGGGGTCGGGGAGACCCAGTACTTC. Residues: CASSSGGVGETQYF. The chain uses TRBV5-4 and TRBJ2-5, with 8 bases identical to TRBD2. V lost 5 bases and J lost 5; bases outside the gene matches: 8. This CDR3 is 14 amino acids long. Germline CDR1 is SGHNT and CDR2 is YYREEE (reference sequence).